Listed below are T cell receptor beta chains from one sample, sequenced in a study of T cells in Graves' hyperthyroidism and ophthalmopathy. TCRdb reanalysed the multiplex PCR reads using MiXCR and keeps one entry per CDR3 protein. Here the sample spans 550,000 to 600,000 distinct CDR3 sequences, 14% being singletons. The sample consisted of blood. Every receptor here comes from a woman between 18 and 29 years old with Graves' ophthalmopathy. The CDR3 runs from the conserved cysteine through the conserved F or W. Size values are once, few and many counts, or a class for expanded clones, and some rows have none.

v_gene,abundance,CDR3aa
TRBV20-1,.,CSARATAGSEQYF
TRBV20-1,many,CSARDTGTGGGNQPQHF
TRBV19,.,CASSIFGRGIDEQFF
TRBV6-2/TRBV6-3,many,CASSIQASGANVLTF
TRBV2,many,CASSGQGSEKLFF
TRBV4-3,few,CASSPQQGDPYGYTF
TRBV20-1,many,CSAEGYEETQYF
TRBV12-3/TRBV12-4,many,CASSHPGLAGEVGQETQYF
TRBV27,many,CASSAKLAGGPRETQYF
TRBV27,few,CASSLRGRSTRYNEQFF
TRBV7-8,many,CASSLDSPEQYF
TRBV7-2,many,CASSSRRGIDNYGYTF
TRBV20-1,many,CSARGLADSYEQYF
TRBV30,many,CAWSTAGAGNTIYF
TRBV7-2,many,CASSLSRLAGGEQFF
TRBV18,few,CASSSGGQGARTQYF
TRBV6-2/TRBV6-3,many,CASSGLAGTSDTGELFF
TRBV9,few,CASNPSGRDTQYF
TRBV29-1,many,CSVVRRDRGAFF
TRBV9,.,CASSVTELPTYEQYF
TRBV20-1,many,CSARAVSSVPEIVAGELFF
TRBV5-1,few,CASSLEQGNRGGYTF
TRBV6-2/TRBV6-3,many,CASSYLSNAGADTQYF
TRBV27,many,CASSPLSRVNTEAFF
TRBV28,many,CASSLPGTGGSEAFF
TRBV7-9,many,CASSRTPEGQFF
TRBV20-1,few,CSATGLAAGELFF